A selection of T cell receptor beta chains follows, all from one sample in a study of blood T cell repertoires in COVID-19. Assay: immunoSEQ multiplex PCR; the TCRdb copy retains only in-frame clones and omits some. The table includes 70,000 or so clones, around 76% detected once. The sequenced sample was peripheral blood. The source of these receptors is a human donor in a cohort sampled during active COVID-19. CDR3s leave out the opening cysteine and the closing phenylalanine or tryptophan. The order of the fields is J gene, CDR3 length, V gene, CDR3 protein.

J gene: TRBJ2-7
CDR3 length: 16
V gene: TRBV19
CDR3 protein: ASSIGTPTGGFLYEQY

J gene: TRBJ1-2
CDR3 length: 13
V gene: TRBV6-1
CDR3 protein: ASSEFAFEVGGYT

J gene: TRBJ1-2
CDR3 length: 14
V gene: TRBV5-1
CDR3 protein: ASSHGTGVEGYGYT

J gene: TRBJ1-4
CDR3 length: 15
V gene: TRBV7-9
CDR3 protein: ASSRRDRGRLNEKLF

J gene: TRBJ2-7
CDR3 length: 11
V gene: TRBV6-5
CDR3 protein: ASSYGQFYEQY

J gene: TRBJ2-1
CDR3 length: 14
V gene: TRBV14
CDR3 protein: ASSLGRDQALNEQF

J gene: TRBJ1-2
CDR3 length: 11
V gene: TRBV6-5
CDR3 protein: ASSLTGGDGYT

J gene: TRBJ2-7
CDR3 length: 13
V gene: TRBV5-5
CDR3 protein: ASSSGQTLTYEQY

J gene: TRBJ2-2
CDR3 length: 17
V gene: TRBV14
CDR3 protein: ASSQFGTSGVANTGELF

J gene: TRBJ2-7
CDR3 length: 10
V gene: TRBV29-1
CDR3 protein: SVGTGSYEQY

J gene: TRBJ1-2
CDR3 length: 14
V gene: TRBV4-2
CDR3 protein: ASSQDTNRGNYGYT

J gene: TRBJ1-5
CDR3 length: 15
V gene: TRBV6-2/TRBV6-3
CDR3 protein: ASSFTRPGQTQSAQH

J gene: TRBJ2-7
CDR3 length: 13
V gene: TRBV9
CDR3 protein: ASSVATGKAYEQY

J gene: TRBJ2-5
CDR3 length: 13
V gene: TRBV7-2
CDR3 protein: ASSLWSTGQETQY

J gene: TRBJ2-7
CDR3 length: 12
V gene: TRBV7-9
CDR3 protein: ASSPQGALSEQY

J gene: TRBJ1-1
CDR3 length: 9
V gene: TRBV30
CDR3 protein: AWTRRTEAF

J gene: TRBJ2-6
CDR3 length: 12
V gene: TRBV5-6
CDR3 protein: ASSTSRVPNVLT

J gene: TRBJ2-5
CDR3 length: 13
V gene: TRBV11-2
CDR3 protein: ASSRRTSTQETQY